A selection of T cell receptor beta chains follows, all from one sample in a study of beta chain features in type 1 diabetes. Profiled with immunoSEQ multiplex PCR; TCRdb holds only in-frame clones, not every one. In the table there are roughly 300,000 clones, approximately 14% of which are singletons. Sequencing used central memory CD4+ T cells from blood. Every receptor here comes from a man aged 30 to 45 in good health. The CDR3 runs from the conserved cysteine through the conserved F or W. A D gene is named only where the DNA matches it firmly. Clone size is shown for a subset of rows, as once, few, many or a class of expanded clone.

D gene: TRBD1; CDR3 length: 16; clone size: few; V gene: TRBV4-3; J gene: TRBJ1-4; CDR3 DNA: TGCGCCAGCAGCCAAGATTCTGACAGGGTGGGTGAAAAACTGTTTTTT; CDR3 protein: CASSQDSDRVGEKLFF
D gene: -; CDR3 length: 15; clone size: few; V gene: TRBV7-9; J gene: TRBJ1-2; CDR3 DNA: TGTGCCAGCAGCTTAGGGGAAGGGACTTACTATGGCTACACCTTC; CDR3 protein: CASSLGEGTYYGYTF
D gene: -; CDR3 length: 13; clone size: many; V gene: TRBV28; J gene: TRBJ2-1; CDR3 DNA: TGTGCCAGCATTGGGGTCCCATACAATGAGCAGTTCTTC; CDR3 protein: CASIGVPYNEQFF
D gene: -; CDR3 length: 18; clone size: -; V gene: TRBV5-6; J gene: TRBJ2-6; CDR3 DNA: TGTGCCAGCAGCTTGAGGCTGGGGATTTACTCTGGGGCCAACGTCCTGACTTTC; CDR3 protein: CASSLRLGIYSGANVLTF
D gene: -; CDR3 length: 13; clone size: -; V gene: TRBV6-1; J gene: TRBJ1-3; CDR3 DNA: TGTGCCAGCAGGCCCCACGCTGGAAACACCATATATTTT; CDR3 protein: CASRPHAGNTIYF
D gene: TRBD2; CDR3 length: 15; clone size: few; V gene: TRBV11-2; J gene: TRBJ2-7; CDR3 DNA: TGTGCCAGCAGCTTGGCCGGGACTAGCTCCTACGAGCAGTACTTC; CDR3 protein: CASSLAGTSSYEQYF
D gene: -; CDR3 length: 16; clone size: -; V gene: TRBV9; J gene: TRBJ2-2; CDR3 DNA: TGTGCCAGCAGCGCAACCTGGGGGCCACTGGCCGGGGAGCTGTTTTTT; CDR3 protein: CASSATWGPLAGELFF
D gene: -; CDR3 length: 16; clone size: -; V gene: TRBV5-4; J gene: TRBJ1-5; CDR3 DNA: TGTGCCAGCAGCCCGGGACCGCAGGGGTTAAATCAGCCCCAGCATTTT; CDR3 protein: CASSPGPQGLNQPQHF
D gene: TRBD2; CDR3 length: 14; clone size: few; V gene: TRBV10-3; J gene: TRBJ2-3; CDR3 DNA: TGTGCCACGGAGGCGGGAGCAGACACAGATACGCAGTATTTT; CDR3 protein: CATEAGADTDTQYF
D gene: -; CDR3 length: 12; clone size: few; V gene: TRBV5-1; J gene: TRBJ1-1; CDR3 DNA: TGCGCCAGCAGCTTGGCCGAAGGTGAAGCTTTCTTT; CDR3 protein: CASSLAEGEAFF
D gene: TRBD1; CDR3 length: 13; clone size: -; V gene: TRBV29-1; J gene: TRBJ1-2; CDR3 DNA: TGCAGCGTTGGACAGGGAGGTAACTATGGCTACACCTTC; CDR3 protein: CSVGQGGNYGYTF
D gene: -; CDR3 length: 15; clone size: -; V gene: TRBV5-1; J gene: TRBJ1-6; CDR3 DNA: TGCGCCAGCAGCTTGAGGACAGACTATAATTCACCCCTCCACTTT; CDR3 protein: CASSLRTDYNSPLHF
D gene: -; CDR3 length: 13; clone size: -; V gene: TRBV19; J gene: TRBJ2-2; CDR3 DNA: TGTGCCAGTAGTATGACGGGATACGGGGAGCTGTTTTTT; CDR3 protein: CASSMTGYGELFF
D gene: TRBD1; CDR3 length: 16; clone size: -; V gene: TRBV9; J gene: TRBJ2-6; CDR3 DNA: TGTGCCAGCAGCCAGACTACAGGGGTTGGGGCCAACGTCCTGACTTTC; CDR3 protein: CASSQTTGVGANVLTF
D gene: -; CDR3 length: 15; clone size: few; V gene: TRBV2; J gene: TRBJ2-5; CDR3 DNA: TGTGCCAGCATCCCCGTTAGCGGAAACCAAGAGACCCAGTACTTC; CDR3 protein: CASIPVSGNQETQYF
D gene: -; CDR3 length: 13; clone size: few; V gene: TRBV18; J gene: TRBJ1-1; CDR3 DNA: TGTGCCAGTCAAAGAGGGATGAACACTGAAGCTTTCTTT; CDR3 protein: CASQRGMNTEAFF
D gene: -; CDR3 length: 13; clone size: few; V gene: TRBV5-6; J gene: TRBJ2-3; CDR3 DNA: TGTGCCAGCAGCCAAGCAAGCCGAGATACGCAGTATTTT; CDR3 protein: CASSQASRDTQYF
D gene: -; CDR3 length: 16; clone size: few; V gene: TRBV9; J gene: TRBJ2-2; CDR3 DNA: TGTGCCAGCAGCGAGACGGGGTCATGGAACACCGGGGAGCTGTTTTTT; CDR3 protein: CASSETGSWNTGELFF
D gene: -; CDR3 length: 12; clone size: -; V gene: TRBV7-2; J gene: TRBJ2-7; CDR3 DNA: TGTGCCAGCTCGGGGGACTCCTACGAGCAGTACTTC; CDR3 protein: CASSGDSYEQYF
D gene: TRBD2; CDR3 length: 14; clone size: many; V gene: TRBV4-2; J gene: TRBJ2-1; CDR3 DNA: TGTGCCAGCAGTATTAGCGGGGATAACAATGAGCAGTTCTTC; CDR3 protein: CASSISGDNNEQFF
D gene: -; CDR3 length: 11; clone size: many; V gene: TRBV11-1; J gene: TRBJ2-1; CDR3 DNA: TGTGCCAGCAGCTTAGACTATGAGCAGTTCTTC; CDR3 protein: CASSLDYEQFF
D gene: -; CDR3 length: 15; clone size: -; V gene: TRBV6-5; J gene: TRBJ2-1; CDR3 DNA: TGTGCCAGCAGTTACTCTTCACCGGGGTCAAATGAGCAGTTCTTC; CDR3 protein: CASSYSSPGSNEQFF
D gene: -; CDR3 length: 15; clone size: -; V gene: TRBV28; J gene: TRBJ1-4; CDR3 DNA: TGTGCCAGCAGTTCGGCCGGGACAAATAGCGAAAAACTGTTTTTT; CDR3 protein: CASSSAGTNSEKLFF
D gene: TRBD1; CDR3 length: 13; clone size: -; V gene: TRBV6-5; J gene: TRBJ2-5; CDR3 DNA: TGTGCCAGCAGGGTACAGGGGCAAGAGACCCAGTACTTC; CDR3 protein: CASRVQGQETQYF